The sample holds a few counts of the clone carrying this T cell receptor (beta chain). The antigen remains unidentified. Unique molecular identifiers were incorporated during preparation of the TCRbeta library. A single record per CDR3 protein comes from TCRdb applying MiXCR to the PCR reads. This sample carries about 200,000 distinct CDR3 sequences, around 8.4% of them seen once, and the ten largest clones take under 40%. The CDR3 totals 15 residues. Germline-derived CDR1 and CDR2 are MNHEY and SVGAGI. V lost 6 bases and J lost 2, with 11 bases in between. The data belong to a study of T-cell reconstitution after alpha-beta-depleted transplantation in children. Overall study findings and caveats: T-cell numbers and diversity, one year after transplant, stemmed largely from T cells that were newly produced. Reportedly, alpha-beta T cells present about two months post-transplant originated from several hundred expanded clones of graft origin. The origin of high day-60 TCRbeta diversity in some patients lay in surviving recipient T cells and thymic progenitors.

The TCR sequence derives from a male patient aged 2-9 years who had a stem cell transplant for acute myeloid leukemia, so the T cells may come from the graft donor. The J gene is TRBJ1-6, the V gene TRBV6-5; D ambiguous. This specimen was PBMCs, mostly from graft donor cells, taken 360 days after TCRalphabeta/CD19-depleted stem cell transplant. The CDR3 sequence: CASSLRPPYNSPLHF. The CDR3 DNA follows: TGTGCCAGCAGCTTACGGCCCCCCTATAATTCACCCCTCCACTTT.